The sequence of this T cell receptor (beta chain) was determined in a study of PD-L1 blockade in urothelial cancer (TCRdb year 2017). Regarding the research as a whole: Every patient began therapy at some point between 2013 and 2015 and was given atezolizumab 1,200 mg intravenously every 3 weeks. Durable clinical benefit was achieved by nine patients and was not achieved by 20 patients. Blood samples yielded a median of around 130,000 T cells and more than 80,000 unique TCRs, with median clonality around 0.083. Under 30 patients had pretreatment blood TCR-seq, around 25 had at least one posttreatment blood collection, and around 25 had tumor TCR-seq. Durable clinical benefit meant progression-free survival longer than 6 months, and TCR features were also tested against progression-free and overall survival. TCR sequencing covered pretreatment tumor samples and matched, serially collected peripheral blood taken before and after atezolizumab treatment. An ECOG performance status of 0 or 1 was recorded for the patients, and 0 to 3 prior chemotherapy regimens had been received by the patients. About nine tenths of the roughly 29 patients were identified as males with urothelial cancer of bladder origin, and a prior smoking history was reported by 18 of 29 patients. Somatic, immune and clinical correlates of response to PD-L1 blockade with atezolizumab in urothelial cancer were the focus of an exploratory multi-omic analysis. Blood samples were analyzed at 3 weeks after treatment start (second dose) and at 6 weeks after treatment start. In the same patients, whole exome sequencing and RNA sequencing of pretreatment tumors were performed in addition to TCR sequencing. What the authors observed across the whole study: A pretreatment peripheral blood TCR clonality below the median was linked to improved progression-free and overall survival. Because of the small sample size (n ≈ 31) and the many exploratory analyses performed, the results are intended to be regarded as hypothesis-generating. Patients with durable benefit showed greater expansion of tumor-associated TCR clones in peripheral blood 3 weeks after starting treatment (n of about 20, p = 0.022).

The label giving this sample's time point can be read as: pretreatment peripheral blood. The cohort comprised 30 or so patients with locally advanced or metastatic urothelial carcinoma treated at Memorial Sloan Kettering on a trial protocol. Peripheral blood mononuclear cells were collected pretreatment and during treatment, with between 1 and 8 total time points obtained per patient. The Qiagen DNeasy Blood extraction kit was used to purify genomic DNA from total PBMCs and from tumor samples. PBMCs were collected pretreatment and during treatment, and were isolated and stored as previously described. As for this clone: Which antigen it targets is not known. The sample holds no much larger clone one base away, and base qualities are not on file.

Each PCR received spiked-in synthetic TCR analog templates so that absolute template abundance could be estimated from read counts. The immunoSEQ assay was used to amplify TCRbeta CDR3 regions from genomic DNA with bias-controlled V and J gene primers. Rearranged TCRbeta segments were sequenced at approximately 20X coverage. In the original analysis: Sequencing errors were corrected by clustering, and CDR3s were annotated against IMGT so that V, D and J genes could be assigned. Downstream analyses used only productive TCRbeta rearrangements, leaving out any out-of-frame or stop-codon sequences. To compute clonality, Shannon entropy was normalized by the log of the number of unique productive sequences and then subtracted from one. Clones differing between time points or between blood and tumor were identified by Fisher's exact test with Benjamini-Hochberg correction at adjusted p below 0.01. TCRdb holds this immuneACCESS table with in-frame rearrangements only. Some clones are missing; in checked studies, unresolved V genes explain under half, and the rest has no known cause. That table gives V, J and clone size, and the DNA gave D and trimming. Counted in this sample were about 81,000 clones; around 85% of them appeared once. The ten largest clones add up to 6.7% of the sample.

Reading from cysteine to phenylalanine, the CDR3 counts 15 amino acids. Only CDR3 DNA remains: 45 bases, in frame from the first base. V was cut back by 4 bases and J by 0 bases, leaving a gap of 13 bases between them. CDR1 and CDR2, per the germline V gene, are MGHRA and YSYEKL. This TCR was recovered from a man in his forties with urothelial cancer. The V gene is TRBV4-1 and the J gene is TRBJ2-7; the D gene is possibly TRBD2, with 7 bases matching. Sequenced here: PBMCs, sampled around atezolizumab (anti-PD-L1) treatment. The CDR3 is CASSPRGGISYEQYF. The DNA is as follows: TGCGCCAGCAGCCCTAGGGGGGGGATCTCCTACGAGCAGTACTTC.